The 23 T cell receptor beta chains presented below share a single source sample, sequenced in a study of T-cell reconstitution after alpha-beta-depleted transplantation in children. As it was prepared, the TCRbeta library received unique molecular identifiers. One entry per CDR3 protein, called by TCRdb with MiXCR from the PCR reads. Of more than 450,000 distinct CDR3 sequences in the sample, about 18% were seen once. Here the sequenced sample was PBMCs from the stem cell graft donor, taken from the stem cell graft. The receptors originated from a human donor who donated a stem cell graft to a child with acute lymphoblastic leukemia.

This clonotype has just a few counts. The chain joins TRBV3-1 to TRBJ1-1, with TRBD1 matching over 9 bases. The CDR3 runs 15 residues. V lost 3 bases and J lost 4; bases outside the gene matches: 6. Germline assignment: CDR1 LGHDT and CDR2 YNNKEL (reference sequence). The CDR3: CASSHARQGGTEAFF. CDR3 DNA: TGTGCCAGCAGCCATGCACGACAGGGGGGCACTGAAGCTTTCTTT.

The chain couples TRBV4-1 to TRBJ2-1; 12 nucleotides line up with TRBD2. After removal of 5 bases from V and 8 bases from J, the junction contained 10 bases not matched to a gene. This CDR3 region has 16 residues. The germline CDR1 and CDR2 sequences are MGHRA and YSYEKL. This CDR3 reads CASSLTSGSSVDEQFF. The CDR3 bases are TGCGCCAGCAGCTTGACTAGCGGGAGTTCGGTGGATGAGCAGTTCTTC.

The chain links TRBV6-1 to TRBJ2-7, with D unresolved. The ends were cut back, 3 bases at V and 3 bases at J, with 12 bases in the middle. Germline V gene data show CDR1 as MNHNS and CDR2 as SASEGT. CDR3 length: 14 residues. The CDR3: CASSEASPYYEQYF. DNA of the CDR3: TGTGCCAGCAGTGAGGCTTCGCCCTACTACGAGCAGTACTTC.

This clonotype appeared a few times. The chain uses TRBV6-5 and TRBJ1-1, with no clear D. The V end was cut by 0 bases, the J end by 1 base, with 9 bases between. The CDR3 runs to 15 residues. CDR1 is MNHEY, CDR2 SVGAGI, per germline. For the CDR3, the DNA is TGTGCCAGCAGTTACTCAATACATGCGAACACTGAAGCTTTCTTT. Amino acid sequence: CASSYSIHANTEAFF.

This clonotype was observed a few times. For the CDR3, the DNA is TGTGCCAGCGCGGGTCGGGCCAAAAACATTCAGTACTTC. Its protein is CASAGRAKNIQYF. The gene calls are TRBV6-1 and TRBJ2-4; D is perhaps TRBD2 (5 bases). The CDR3 sequence is 13 residues long. Germline V gene data show CDR1 as MNHNS and CDR2 as SASEGT. The V gene lost 8 bases and the J gene lost 1 base, with 9 bases spanning the gap.

The chain couples TRBV7-8 to TRBJ2-7; maybe TRBD2 (5 bases). The CDR3 spans 15 residues. Trimming took off 0 bases at V and 1 base at J, with 10 bases between the two ends. CDR1 SGHVS and CDR2 FQNEAQ come from the germline V gene. As DNA, the CDR3 is TGTGCCAGCAGCTTAGCCCGAAGCGGATCCTACGAGCAGTACTTC. It codes for CASSLARSGSYEQYF.

This clonotype was observed a handful of times. The chain uses TRBV20-1 and TRBJ1-2; maybe TRBD1 (5 bases). Germline loops: CDR1 DFQATT, CDR2 SNEGSKA (reference sequence). This CDR3 is built from 13 residues. Between the trimmed V and J ends, which lost 6 bases and 5 bases, there was a span of 16 bases. The CDR3 protein is CSAIDLGGYGYTF. CDR3 DNA: TGCAGTGCAATTGACCTTGGGGGGTATGGCTACACCTTC.

The sample holds a few counts of this clonotype. The genes are TRBV12-3 or TRBV12-4 and TRBJ1-5, with no clear D. The CDR3 is 13 amino acids. The V end was cut by 5 bases, the J end by 4 bases, with 9 bases between. The CDR3 is CASSRQVNQPQHF. CDR3 bases: TGTGCCAGCAGTCGGCAGGTAAATCAGCCCCAGCATTTT.

This clonotype occurred a few times. The rearrangement joins TRBV3-1 to TRBJ1-1; D gene uncertain. Germline-derived CDR1 and CDR2 are LGHDT and YNNKEL (reference sequence). CDR3 size: 13 residues. Trimming shortened V by 1 base and J by 6 bases, and 9 bases separated the two germline ends. CDR3: CASSQVGRPEAFF. CDR3 DNA: TGTGCCAGCAGCCAAGTAGGCAGGCCTGAAGCTTTCTTT.

This clonotype was observed at least ten times. The chain uses TRBV7-8 and TRBJ2-1; D is possibly TRBD1 or TRBD2 (5 bases each). Germline CDR1 is SGHVS and CDR2 is FQNEAQ. The CDR3 is 15 amino acids. Trimming stripped 5 bases from V and 9 bases from J, with 20 bases between. The CDR3 sequence: CASSVTDPPGTEQFF. The CDR3 DNA is TGTGCCAGCAGCGTCACAGACCCTCCGGGGACTGAGCAGTTCTTC.

V usage is TRBV7-9 and J usage is TRBJ1-2; TRBD1 agrees at 7 bases. Germline CDR1 and CDR2: SEHNR and FQNEAQ (reference sequence). The CDR3 contains 15 residues. J gave up 8 bases and V 6 bases, and 15 bases lay outside the gene matches. CDR3 bases: TGTGCCAGCAGTCGCGACGCCGGGACAGACGCGGGCTACACCTTC. Its protein product is CASSRDAGTDAGYTF.

The chain employs TRBV20-1 and TRBJ2-7; 7 bases agree with TRBD2. Germline V lookup: CDR1 DFQATT, CDR2 SNEGSKA (reference sequence). The CDR3 is 15 residues long. The V gene end was trimmed by 5 bases and the J gene end by 0 bases; junction bases not matched to a gene: 10. CDR3 DNA: TGCAGTGCTGAACCACAAGCGGGATACTCCTACGAGCAGTACTTC. Translating gives CSAEPQAGYSYEQYF.

V usage is TRBV5-5 and J usage is TRBJ2-7; D possibly matches TRBD1 or TRBD2 (5 bases each). The CDR3 runs to 17 residues. V was trimmed by 2 bases and J by 4 bases, leaving 22 bases between them. Germline CDR1 reads SGHKS; CDR2 reads YYEKEE (reference sequence). The CDR3 DNA reads as TGTGCCAGCAGCTTTGGCCGAACAGGCCCCGAGGGATACGAGCAGTACTTC. Translating it yields CASSFGRTGPEGYEQYF.

This clonotype was observed a handful of times. This sequence joins TRBV5-1 and TRBJ2-1; 7 bases map to TRBD1. From germline, CDR1 is SGHRS and CDR2 YFSETQ. V lost 4 bases and J lost 8; bases outside the gene matches: 12. The CDR3 contains 15 residues. CDR3 in amino acids: CASSQYRGSNYEQFF. CDR3 in DNA: TGCGCCAGCAGCCAGTACAGGGGATCAAATTATGAGCAGTTCTTC.

This chain connects TRBV29-1 to TRBJ2-1, with D perhaps matching TRBD2 (5 bases). Germline CDR1 reads SQVTM; CDR2 reads ANQGSEA. The germline V and J ends were trimmed by 3 bases and 6 bases, with 12 bases remaining between them. The CDR3 is 13 residues long. The CDR3 protein is CSVDALATNEQFF. The DNA of the CDR3 is TGCAGCGTTGACGCGCTAGCTACCAATGAGCAGTTCTTC.

This chain uses TRBV12-3 or TRBV12-4 with TRBJ2-7, with D possibly matching TRBD2 (6 bases). The ends were cut back, 0 bases at V and 2 bases at J, with 11 bases in the middle. The CDR3 loop spans 15 amino acids. The DNA for the CDR3 is TGTGCCAGCAGTTTAGCTATCGGGACTCCCTACGAGCAGTACTTC. Its protein is CASSLAIGTPYEQYF.

In this sample, this clonotype turned up a few times. The rearrangement uses TRBV20-1 and TRBJ1-6; no firm D call. CDR3 length: 14 amino acids. CDR1 is DFQATT and CDR2 is SNEGSKA in the germline V gene (reference sequence). V was cut by 5 bases and J by 0 bases, with 8 bases left in between. The CDR3 DNA follows: TGCAGTGCTTATGGGAGCTCCTATAATTCACCCCTCCACTTT. This translates into CSAYGSSYNSPLHF.

This clonotype occurred a few times. The V gene is TRBV12-3 or TRBV12-4, the J gene TRBJ2-6; 8 nucleotides line up with TRBD1. CDR3 length: 18 residues. Trimming cost V 6 bases and J 1 base; bases outside gene matches: 11. CDR3 sequence: CASSPRTGKFSGANVLTF. Here the CDR3 DNA reads TGTGCCAGCAGCCCCCGGACAGGGAAATTTTCTGGGGCCAACGTCCTGACTTTC.

The chain recombines TRBV5-1 with TRBJ2-3; D is perhaps TRBD2 (7 bases). CDR1 and CDR2 from the germline V gene are SGHRS and YFSETQ. V shed 3 bases and J shed 4 bases, with 21 bases lying between them. The CDR3 loop spans 17 amino acids. The chain's CDR3 is CASSWGLAETRADTQYF. CDR3 bases: TGCGCCAGCAGCTGGGGGCTAGCGGAAACCCGAGCAGATACGCAGTATTTT.

The table lists this clonotype with a few counts. The chain joins TRBV3-1 to TRBJ2-7; tentative D call: TRBD2 (5 bases). The CDR3 has 16 amino acids. The germline gives CDR1 LGHDT, CDR2 YNNKEL (reference sequence). Trimming took 4 bases from V and 0 from J, leaving 16 bases between them. CDR3 region: CASSPWTREGSYEQYF. CDR3 coding DNA: TGTGCCAGCAGCCCATGGACCCGTGAGGGCTCCTACGAGCAGTACTTC.

The chain recombines TRBV27 with TRBJ2-7, with 7 bases aligning to TRBD1. V lost 4 bases and J lost 0; bases outside the gene matches: 6. The CDR3 length is 15 residues. Germline V lookup: CDR1 MNHEY, CDR2 SMNVEV (reference sequence). In DNA form, the CDR3 reads TGTGCCAGCAGTTCCCGGGACAGCAGCTCCTACGAGCAGTACTTC. This gives the protein CASSSRDSSSYEQYF.

This chain uses TRBV6-5 with TRBJ2-1; 7 bases line up with TRBD2. Trimming cost V 7 bases and J 3 bases; bases outside gene matches: 9. The CDR3 extends over 15 amino acids. Germline assignment: CDR1 MNHEY and CDR2 SVGAGI. CDR3 in amino acids: CASNLGTTDYNEQFF. The CDR3 DNA is TGTGCCAGCAATTTGGGGACTACCGACTACAATGAGCAGTTCTTC.

This clonotype was seen many times. The V and J genes are TRBV7-2 and TRBJ2-1; D is possibly TRBD2 (5 bases). Germline-derived CDR1 and CDR2 are SGHTA and FQGNSA. Trimming stripped 8 bases from V and 4 bases from J, with 12 bases between. The CDR3 length is 13 residues. CDR3 in amino acids: CASGPRGYNEQFF. The DNA of the CDR3 is TGTGCCAGCGGACCCCGGGGTTACAATGAGCAGTTCTTC. Drawing the rest from reference TRBV7-2 and TRBJ2-1, the complete variable domain is GAGVSQSPSNKVTEKGKDVELRCDPISGHTALYWYRQSLGQGLEFLIYFQGNSAPDKSGLPSDRFSAERTGGSVSTLTIQRTQQEDSAVYLCASGPRGYNEQFFGPGTRLTVL.